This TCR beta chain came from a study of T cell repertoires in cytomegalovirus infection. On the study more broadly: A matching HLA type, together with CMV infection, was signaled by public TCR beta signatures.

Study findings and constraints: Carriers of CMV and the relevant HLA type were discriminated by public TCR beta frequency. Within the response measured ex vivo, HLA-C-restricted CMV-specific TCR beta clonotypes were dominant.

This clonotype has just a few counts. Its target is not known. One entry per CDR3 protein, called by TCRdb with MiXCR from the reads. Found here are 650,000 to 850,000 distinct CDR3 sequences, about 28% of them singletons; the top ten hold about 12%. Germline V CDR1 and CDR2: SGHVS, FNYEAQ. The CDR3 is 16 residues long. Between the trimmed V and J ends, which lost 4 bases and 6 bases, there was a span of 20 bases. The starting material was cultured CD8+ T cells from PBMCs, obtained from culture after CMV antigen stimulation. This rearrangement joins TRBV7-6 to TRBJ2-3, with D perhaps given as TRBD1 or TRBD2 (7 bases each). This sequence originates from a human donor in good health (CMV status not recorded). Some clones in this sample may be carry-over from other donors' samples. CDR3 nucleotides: TGTGCCAGCAGCTACCTCCAGGGGGGGCGGAGGGATACGCAGTATTTT. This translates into CASSYLQGGRRDTQYF.